This TCR beta chain was sequenced in a study of metastatic and nonmetastatic thyroid tumors. Study as a whole: Repertoire data that came from the blood and tumor or nodule tissue of malignant and benign thyroid patients were compared.

Germline V gives CDR1 MDHEN, CDR2 SYDVKM. The V gene end was trimmed by 8 bases and the J gene end by 4 bases; junction bases not matched to a gene: 16. The CDR3 length is 16 residues. Each patient went into thyroid surgery without having received any treatment. This clone occurred a few times. In the original analysis: The study built a papillary thyroid cancer distant-metastasis classifier from CDR3 differences across clinicopathological groups. TCRdb re-called clones via MiXCR from the PCR reads. The V and J calls shown here were made by TCRdb, not taken from the authors' results. The data show fewer than 35,000 clones, around 23% seen once.

This receptor was taken from a male donor with papillary thyroid cancer or a benign thyroid nodule (not recorded which). Some clones in this sample may be carry-over from other donors' samples. J is TRBJ1-2 and V is TRBV28; TRBD1 aligns across 7 bases. The source material was tumor tissue. DNA for the CDR3: TGTGCCAGCGGATCCCTCGGCAGGGGGGTTCCCTATGGCTACACCTTC. Amino acids: CASGSLGRGVPYGYTF.